This TCR beta chain was documented in a study of human T cells and chemical hapten exposure. This clonotype was counted only a few times. Germline assignment: CDR1 DFQATT and CDR2 SNEGSKA (reference sequence). This CDR3 has 12 residues. The junction had 1 base not matched to a gene; V was cut back by 3 bases and J by 6 bases. Time point denoted: patch test 1, 2 weeks after DPC sensitization. The sample's treatment: therapeutic diphenylcyclopropenone sensitization with weekly scalp DPC. Blood draws came first, before each patch test. TCRdb re-called the RACE reads with MiXCR, one entry per CDR3 protein. The data contain some 15,000 distinct CDR3 sequences, about a sixth of them seen just once; the ten biggest clones take up about 7.8%.

The material sequenced was whole blood, taken in connection with sensitization to the hapten diphenylcyclopropenone (DPC). This TCR derives from a woman between 25 and 40 years old with alopecia areata. Some clones in this sample may be carry-over from other donors' samples. The chain couples TRBV20-1 to TRBJ2-2; 7 bases map to TRBD1. DNA of the CDR3: TGCAGTGCTAGGACAGGGCCCGGGGAGCTGTTTTTT. This sequence encodes CSARTGPGELFF.